This T cell receptor beta chain was obtained from a study of metastatic and nonmetastatic thyroid tumors. Whole-study context: For malignant and benign thyroid patients, tumor or nodule tissue and blood were the sources whose repertoires were compared. Study-wide points: Significantly higher TCR beta diversity was reportedly seen in malignant thyroid tumors than benign nodules, in blood and tumor.

As for this clone: Its antigen is undetermined.

Each patient came to thyroid surgery without any prior treatment (of any kind). The CDR3 length is 15 residues. V was clipped by 1 base and J by 4 bases, with 13 bases between them. The germline V gene has CDR1 WSHSY and CDR2 SAAADI. Per the original methods: For papillary thyroid cancer, a distant-metastasis classifier was constructed from CDR3 differences observed across clinicopathological groups. TCRdb re-clonotyped the PCR reads through MiXCR. Clone size and V and J calls follow TCRdb, not the original study. The repertoire holds approximately 9,600 clones, with less than 35% as singletons. This clonotype originated in a female donor with papillary thyroid cancer or a benign thyroid nodule (not recorded which). Some clones in this sample may be carry-over from other donors' samples. Sample: tumor tissue. This chain uses TRBV10-2 with TRBJ1-2; D uncertain. The DNA for the CDR3 is TGCGCCAGCAGTGAGTACGAGGGTATAGGCTATGGCTACACCTTC. This sequence encodes CASSEYEGIGYGYTF.